The 6 T cell receptor beta chains below all came from one sample that was sequenced in a study of graft-versus-host responses after intestinal transplantation (dated by TCRdb to 2020 to 2022). Receptor amplification or capture employed the immunoSEQ multiplex PCR assay. TCRdb holds this immuneACCESS table with in-frame rearrangements only. Some clones are missing; in checked studies, unresolved V genes explain under half, and the rest has no known cause. Across this sample there are over 75,000 clones, with more than 75% seen only once. The top ten clonotypes cover approximately 1.5% of the sample. The material was PBMCs, obtained 255 days after intestinal transplant. These receptors were collected from a human patient who received an intestinal transplant, so some T cells may come from the graft donor.

The gene calls are TRBV6-5 and TRBJ2-1; 11 bases align to TRBD1. The ends lost 6 bases at V and 3 bases at J; junction bases unmatched: 4. This CDR3 is built from 15 residues. The germline V gene encodes CDR1 MNHEY and CDR2 SVGAGI. CDR3 sequence: CASREGTGGYNEQFF. Written as DNA, the CDR3 is TGTGCCAGCAGAGAGGGGACAGGGGGCTACAATGAGCAGTTCTTC.

This clone came up once. The V gene is TRBV2, the J gene TRBJ2-1; possibly TRBD2 for D (7 bases). Looked up from germline, CDR1 is SNHLY and CDR2 is FYNNEI. This CDR3 region has 15 residues. Trimming pared 2 bases from V and 4 bases from J, leaving 12 bases between. CDR3 loop: CASSEWGGPYNEQFF. CDR3 DNA sequence: TGTGCCAGCAGTGAATGGGGGGGCCCTTACAATGAGCAGTTCTTC. Full variable domain (rest looked up from reference TRBV2 and TRBJ2-1): EPEVTQTPSHQVTQMGQEVILRCVPISNHLYFYWYRQILGQKVEFLVSFYNNEISEKSEIFDDQFSVERPDGSNFTLKIRSTKLEDSAMYFCASSEWGGPYNEQFFGPGTRLTVL.

The chain employs TRBV27 and TRBJ1-4, with D tentatively TRBD1 (6 bases). CDR1 and CDR2 from the germline V gene are MNHEY and SMNVEV (reference sequence). CDR3 length: 16 amino acids. V was pared by 5 bases and J by 10 bases, with 23 bases between. The CDR3 sequence is CASSPTGGGWVVKLFF. In nucleotides, the CDR3 is TGTGCCAGCAGTCCGACGGGGGGCGGTTGGGTGGTAAAACTGTTTTTT. The whole variable domain, filled in from reference TRBV27 and TRBJ1-4, reads EAQVTQNPRYLITVTGKKLTVTCSQNMNHEYMSWYRQDPGLGLRQIYYSMNVEVTDKGDVPEGYKVSRKEKRNFPLILESPSPNQTSLYFCASSPTGGGWVVKLFFGSGTQLSVL.

The V and J genes are TRBV6-8 and TRBJ2-2, with D uncertain. V was pared by 6 bases and J by 3 bases, with 8 bases between. CDR3 length: 13 residues. Germline V gene sequence: CDR1 MNHGY, CDR2 SAAAGT. The CDR3 protein is CASSPGDTGELFF. CDR3 DNA: TGTGCCAGCAGCCCTGGGGACACCGGGGAGCTGTTTTTT.

The rearrangement links TRBV5-4 to TRBJ1-5; 9 positions match TRBD1. CDR3 size: 14 residues. Trimming removed 5 bases from V and 3 bases from J; junction bases left unmatched: 3. Germline CDR1 is SGHNT and CDR2 is YYREEE (reference sequence). CDR3 bases: TGTGCCAGCAGTAAACAGGGGGCCAATCAGCCCCAGCATTTT. Residues: CASSKQGANQPQHF. Drawing the rest from reference TRBV5-4 and TRBJ1-5, the complete variable domain is ETGVTQSPTHLIKTRGQQVTLRCSSQSGHNTVSWYQQALGQGPQFIFQYYREEENGRGNFPPRFSGLQFPNYSSELNVNALELDDSALYLCASSKQGANQPQHFGDGTRLSIL.

The chain recombines TRBV28 with TRBJ2-1; TRBD2 agrees at 7 bases. The germline V gene encodes CDR1 MDHEN and CDR2 SYDVKM. The junction had 10 bases not matched to a gene; V was cut back by 6 bases and J by 8 bases. The CDR3 has 14 residues. Here the CDR3 reads CASSSGINGDEQFF. CDR3 nucleotide sequence: TGTGCCAGCAGCAGCGGGATCAACGGGGATGAGCAGTTCTTC.